The present T cell receptor (beta chain) was sequenced within a study of T cells after posttransplantation cyclophosphamide (TCRdb year 2016). In the study overall: Using TRB sequencing, the study followed how the T cell repertoire rebuilt after myeloablative bone marrow transplantation with posttransplantation cyclophosphamide given as GVHD prophylaxis. In 3 patients, TRB sequencing was also performed on up to 3 more blood samples taken 2 to 5.2 years after transplant, and in several patients, pretransplant blood was also TRB-sequenced. Because TRA and TRB clonality were tightly correlated in several samples, subsequent TCR analyses were focused on TRB only. Samples from some 32 PTCy-treated patients and 15 to 20 related bone marrow donors of those patients were subjected to antigen receptor sequencing. Blood from all 35 or so PTCy patients with 1-year posttransplant specimens was subjected to TRB sequencing. Public TRB sequences were queried against a database of over 3,000 sequences associated with responses to pathogens, tumor antigens, self-antigens and alloantigens.

Genomic DNA was used for TRB sequencing, which was performed with the immunoSEQ assay at survey resolution or with the hsTCRB kit. The authors processed their data as follows. The immunoSEQ software was used for initial read processing, and the LymphoSeq R package was used for repertoire analyses. Clonality was computed as 1 minus normalized Shannon entropy; Gini coefficient was also calculated for each TRB dataset. Phenotypes of unsorted samples were inferred by mapping TRB sequences from sorted subsets of the recipient or donor onto unsorted samples of the same recipient. Entries here come from immuneACCESS through TCRdb and include only in-frame sequences with V and J called. Some clones fail to appear in such tables; in the studies checked, an unresolved V gene covers under half of the shortfall, and the cause of the remainder is unknown. V and J calls and clone size are those listed in that table; D and trimming were worked out from the DNA. Recorded for this sample are 20,000 to 25,000 clones; roughly 70% of them occurred a single time. The ten largest account for 0.65% of the sample.

A note on this clone: Its antigen is unknown. No base qualities exist here, and no much larger clone lies one base off it.

Results and caveats for the whole study, not just this receptor: At 1-2 months, donor-recipient similarity was low but rose over the first year, and the later blood repertoires were often dominated by donor CD8+ memory clones. Across about 40 patients, TRB clonality was highly associated with recipient CMV seropositivity and CMV reactivation, and PTCy diversity was similar to diversity in CNI/methotrexate controls. The TRB repertoires of T cells infiltrating skin or GI tract showed only limited overlap with the TRB repertoires of T cells in blood.

The cysteine opens and the phenylalanine closes a CDR3 of 17 amino acids. The sequence is cut down to CDR3 DNA, 51 bases in frame from base 1. Taken from the germline V gene, the CDR1 and CDR2 loops are MGHRA and YSYEKL. The germline V end is reduced by 1 base and the J end by 4 bases; junction bases left unmatched: 9. On the day of marrow donation, related bone marrow donors gave peripheral blood samples. Peripheral blood and bone marrow mononuclear cells were isolated by Ficoll-Hypaque density centrifugation and were cryopreserved. CD4+ and CD8+ T cells, including naive and memory subsets, were sorted by FACS using a FACSAria II.

This chain is built from TRBV4-1 and TRBJ2-3; TRBD2 lines up with 9 middle nucleotides. The clonotype was recovered from a woman in her fifties or sixties in good health, CMV-negative, and a related stem cell transplant donor. Sample: memory CD4+ T cells sorted from PBMCs. CDR3 region: CASSQGSNSGGADTQYF. Here is the DNA: TGCGCCAGCAGCCAAGGGTCTAATAGCGGGGGCGCAGATACGCAGTATTTT.